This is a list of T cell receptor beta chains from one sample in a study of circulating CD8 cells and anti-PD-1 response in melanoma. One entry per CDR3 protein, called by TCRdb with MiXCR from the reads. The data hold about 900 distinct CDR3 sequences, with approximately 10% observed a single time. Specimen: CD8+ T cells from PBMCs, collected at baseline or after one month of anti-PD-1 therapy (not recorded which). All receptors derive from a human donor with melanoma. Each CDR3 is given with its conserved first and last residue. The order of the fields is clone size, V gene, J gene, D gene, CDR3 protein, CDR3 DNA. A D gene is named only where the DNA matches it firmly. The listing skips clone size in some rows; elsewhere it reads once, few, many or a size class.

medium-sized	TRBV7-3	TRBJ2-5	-	CASSFSGGETQYF	TGTGCCAGCAGCTTTAGTGGAGGAGAGACCCAGTACTTC
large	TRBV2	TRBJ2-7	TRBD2	CATFRGVGAAEQYF	TGTGCTACCTTCCGGGGGGTAGGCGCGGCTGAGCAGTACTTC
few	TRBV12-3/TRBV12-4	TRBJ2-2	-	CASRAWAATGELFF	TGTGCCAGCAGGGCGTGGGCGGCCACCGGGGAGCTGTTTTTT
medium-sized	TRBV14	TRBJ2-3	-	CASSRAVWTDTQYF	TGTGCCAGCAGCCGGGCTGTATGGACAGATACGCAGTATTTT
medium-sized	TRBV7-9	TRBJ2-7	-	CASSLATGGEQYF	TGTGCCAGCAGCTTAGCTACAGGCGGTGAGCAGTACTTC
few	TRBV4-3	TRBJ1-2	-	CASSQDGRFYGYTF	TGCGCCAGCAGCCAAGATGGCAGGTTCTATGGCTACACCTTC
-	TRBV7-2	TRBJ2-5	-	CASSSRPGGGTQYF	TGTGCCAGCAGCTCTAGACCCGGGGGTGGGACCCAGTACTTC
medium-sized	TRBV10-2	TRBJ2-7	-	CASIGGYYEQYF	TGCGCCAGCATTGGGGGGTATTACGAGCAGTACTTC
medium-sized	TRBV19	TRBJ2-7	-	CASSIFGFGPDISYEQYF	TGTGCCAGTAGTATATTTGGTTTCGGCCCGGACATTTCCTACGAGCAGTACTTC
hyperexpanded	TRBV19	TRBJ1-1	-	CASSIGRTEAFF	TGTGCCAGTAGTATAGGGAGGACTGAAGCTTTCTTT
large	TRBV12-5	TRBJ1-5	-	CASGLKDRQNQPQHF	TGTGCTAGTGGTTTGAAGGACAGACAAAATCAGCCCCAGCATTTT
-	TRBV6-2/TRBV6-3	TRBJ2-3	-	CASSSLGGVTDTQYF	TGTGCCAGCAGTTCCCTCGGAGGGGTCACAGATACGCAGTATTTT
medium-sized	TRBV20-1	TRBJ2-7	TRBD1	CSARVGTGGEEQYF	TGCAGTGCTAGAGTGGGGACAGGGGGCGAAGAGCAGTACTTC
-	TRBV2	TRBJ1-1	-	CASSENMDMAPTEAFF	TGTGCCAGCAGTGAAAATATGGACATGGCTCCCACTGAAGCTTTCTTT
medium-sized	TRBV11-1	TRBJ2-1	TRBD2	CASSFLRGGGNEQFF	TGTGCCAGCAGCTTTCTGCGGGGGGGCGGGAATGAGCAGTTCTTC
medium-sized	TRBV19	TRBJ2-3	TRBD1	CASSQGTAISTSTDTQYF	TGTGCCAGTAGTCAGGGGACAGCGATAAGCACTAGCACAGATACGCAGTATTTT
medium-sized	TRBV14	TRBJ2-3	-	CASSQTASSGDTQYF	TGTGCCAGCAGCCAAACGGCTAGCTCAGGAGATACGCAGTATTTT
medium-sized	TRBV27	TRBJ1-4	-	CASSLSGTYGEKLFF	TGTGCCAGCAGTTTGTCCGGGACCTACGGAGAAAAACTGTTTTTT
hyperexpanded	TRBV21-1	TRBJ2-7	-	CASSTAASGGVSSYEQYF	TGTGCCAGCAGCACAGCGGCTAGCGGGGGGGTCTCCTCCTACGAGCAGTACTTC
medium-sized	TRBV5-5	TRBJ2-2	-	CASSFVGGAAGELFF	TGTGCCAGCAGCTTCGTGGGTGGGGCCGCCGGGGAGCTGTTTTTT
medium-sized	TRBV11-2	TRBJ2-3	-	CASSLDVAAFGGDTQYF	TGTGCCAGCAGCTTAGATGTAGCGGCCTTTGGGGGAGATACGCAGTATTTT
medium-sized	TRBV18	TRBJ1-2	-	CASQDRLGYGYTF	TGTGCCAGCCAAGACAGGCTTGGGTATGGCTACACCTTC
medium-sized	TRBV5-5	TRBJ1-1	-	CASRTAKNTEAFF	TGTGCCAGCAGGACAGCCAAGAACACTGAAGCTTTCTTT
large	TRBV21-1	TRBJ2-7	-	CASSKPRTRTCYEQYF	TGTGCCAGCAGCAAGCCTCGAACCAGGACATGCTACGAGCAGTACTTC
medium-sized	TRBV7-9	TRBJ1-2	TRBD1	CASSQGQVIYGYTF	TGTGCCAGCAGCCAAGGACAGGTTATCTATGGCTACACCTTC
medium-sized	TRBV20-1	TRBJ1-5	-	CSASPLGRPQHF	TGCAGTGCTTCACCCCTGGGACGGCCCCAGCATTTT
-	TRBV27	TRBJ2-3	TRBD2	CASSFGAPGLAGVKTDTQYF	TGTGCCAGCAGTTTTGGGGCCCCGGGACTAGCGGGGGTTAAGACAGATACGCAGTATTTT
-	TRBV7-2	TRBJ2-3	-	CASSLMSGGGSDTLYF	TGTGCCAGCAGCTTAATGTCGGGGGGCGGCAGCGATACGCTGTATTTT
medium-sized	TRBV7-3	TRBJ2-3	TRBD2	CASSLREGGGTDTQYF	TGTGCCAGCAGCTTAAGGGAGGGAGGGGGCACAGATACGCAGTATTTT